A single sample is the source of the 25 T cell receptor beta chains below, sequenced in a study of blood T cell repertoires in COVID-19 (dated by TCRdb to 2020 to 2022). Preparation of the library involved the immunoSEQ multiplex PCR assay. TCRdb limited this immuneACCESS table to in-frame rearrangements with V and J called. A share of clones is missing; checked studies link under half to unresolved V genes, and the rest is unexplained. Recorded for this sample are about 440,000 clones; roughly 89% of them occurred a single time. The ten largest make up around 4.4% of the sample. Sequenced sample: peripheral blood. The receptors shown here come from a woman aged 30 to 39 with acute or convalescent COVID-19.

This rearrangement joins TRBV28 to TRBJ1-2, with D uncertain. The CDR3 is made up of 14 amino acids. Germline V gene sequence: CDR1 MDHEN, CDR2 SYDVKM. Trimming left V 5 bases short and J 2 bases short, with 12 bases between. CDR3 coding DNA: TGTGCCAGCAGTGGTGCCGGAGGAAACTATGGCTACACCTTC. Translation: CASSGAGGNYGYTF.

The CDR3 loop reads CASSPNAPGNGYTF. In DNA form, the CDR3 reads TGTGCCAGCAGCCCAAACGCCCCAGGGAATGGCTACACCTTC. The rearrangement links TRBV6-5 to TRBJ1-2; the D gene is possibly TRBD1 (5 bases). CDR1 MNHEY and CDR2 SVGAGI come from the germline V gene. The CDR3 is 14 amino acids. Trimming pared 6 bases from V and 6 bases from J, leaving 17 bases between.

The chain carries TRBV2 and TRBJ2-5; 7 bases line up with TRBD1. Germline V gene lookup returns CDR1 SNHLY and CDR2 FYNNEI. The V segment lost 2 bases and the J segment 1 base; nucleotides outside the gene matches: 4. CDR3 size: 15 residues. The CDR3 sequence is CASSERGQFQETQYF. CDR3 DNA sequence: TGTGCCAGCAGTGAAAGGGGACAGTTCCAAGAGACCCAGTACTTC.

This sequence joins TRBV11-2 and TRBJ1-1, with D possibly TRBD1 on 6 matching bases. The CDR3 is made up of 19 amino acids. Germline-derived CDR1 and CDR2 are SGHAT and FQNNGV. The ends were cut back, 5 bases at V and 2 bases at J, with 27 bases in the middle. The CDR3, as DNA: TGTGCCAGCAGCCGAGATGGGATAAGCGCGACAGGACGAAACACTGAAGCTTTCTTT. Translating gives CASSRDGISATGRNTEAFF.

This chain connects TRBV2 to TRBJ2-7; 7 bases match TRBD1. This CDR3 comprises 15 residues. The germline V gene has CDR1 SNHLY and CDR2 FYNNEI. J lost 2 bases, V lost 8 bases, and 12 bases had no gene match. Written as DNA, the CDR3 is TGTGCCAGCTCATTTCGAGGGACAGAGACCTACGAGCAGTACTTC. Its protein product is CASSFRGTETYEQYF. The variable domain in full, with the rest retrieved from reference TRBV2 and TRBJ2-7, is EPEVTQTPSHQVTQMGQEVILRCVPISNHLYFYWYRQILGQKVEFLVSFYNNEISEKSEIFDDQFSVERPDGSNFTLKIRSTKLEDSAMYFCASSFRGTETYEQYFGPGTRLTVT.

The V and J genes are TRBV11-1 and TRBJ2-5; tentative D call: TRBD2 (5 bases). The CDR3 sequence is 13 residues long. CDR1 SGHAT and CDR2 FQDESV come from the germline V gene (reference sequence). Trimming took 5 bases from V and 5 from J, leaving 12 bases between them. CDR3 protein: CASSRGSPETQYF. CDR3 bases: TGTGCCAGCAGCCGAGGGTCCCCGGAGACCCAGTACTTC.

The V gene is TRBV18, the J gene TRBJ2-2; D uncertain. Germline assignment: CDR1 KGHSH and CDR2 LQKENI. The CDR3 length is 14 residues. The V end was cut by 4 bases, the J end by 2 bases, with 8 bases between. The CDR3 here is CASSLTSNTGELFF. CDR3 bases: TGTGCCAGCTCACTGACTTCAAACACCGGGGAGCTGTTTTTT. Full variable domain (missing parts from reference TRBV18 and TRBJ2-2): NAGVMQNPRHLVRRRGQEARLRCSPMKGHSHVYWYRQLPEEGLKFMVYLQKENIIDESGMPKERFSAEFPKEGPSILRIQQVVRGDSAAYFCASSLTSNTGELFFGEGSRLTVL.

The genes are TRBV7-8 and TRBJ2-5, with TRBD2 matching 10 bases. Germline loops: CDR1 SGHVS, CDR2 FQNEAQ. This CDR3 comprises 18 residues. Trimming cost V 2 bases and J 3 bases; bases outside gene matches: 12. CDR3 protein: CASSLPKRAGGPKETQYF. CDR3 bases: TGTGCCAGCAGCTTACCTAAGCGAGCGGGGGGGCCAAAAGAGACCCAGTACTTC.

The V gene is TRBV6-5, the J gene TRBJ1-1, with TRBD1 matching 8 bases. The CDR3 covers 15 residues. The V and J ends lost 6 bases and 6 bases, in that order; junction bases with no gene match: 12. Germline V CDR1 and CDR2: MNHEY, SVGAGI. CDR3 region: CASRFNRGNSAEAFF. The DNA for the CDR3 is TGTGCCAGCAGATTTAACAGGGGGAATAGTGCTGAAGCTTTCTTT.

V is TRBV7-2 and J is TRBJ2-2; D perhaps matches TRBD2 (6 bases). The CDR3 contains 17 residues. Germline-derived CDR1 and CDR2 are SGHTA and FQGNSA. V shed 5 bases and J shed 4 bases, with 20 bases lying between them. The CDR3 DNA reads as TGTGCCAGCAGCCCCCGACCCGGAGGGTTTTTCACCGGGGAGCTGTTTTTT. Its translation is CASSPRPGGFFTGELFF.

V usage is TRBV6-5 and J usage is TRBJ1-2; the match to TRBD1 covers 12 bases. Germline V lookup: CDR1 MNHEY, CDR2 SVGAGI. The CDR3 is made up of 14 amino acids. The junction had 3 bases not matched to a gene; V was cut back by 2 bases and J by 8 bases. CDR3: CASSYRDRGLGYTF. CDR3 DNA sequence: TGTGCCAGCAGTTACAGGGACAGGGGGCTCGGCTACACCTTC.

The rearrangement links TRBV14 to TRBJ2-3, with D hard to call. From germline, CDR1 is SGHDN and CDR2 FVKESK. V was cut by 2 bases and J by 7 bases, with 4 bases left in between. The CDR3 covers 11 residues. Here the CDR3 DNA reads TGTGCCAGCAGCCAACAGAATACGCAGTATTTT. Its protein is CASSQQNTQYF.

This chain uses TRBV2 with TRBJ2-7; perhaps TRBD1 as D (6 bases). Germline V lookup: CDR1 SNHLY, CDR2 FYNNEI. The V end was cut by 6 bases, the J end by 2 bases, with 14 bases between. CDR3 length: 14 residues. CDR3 protein: CASRERTVPYEQYF. The DNA for the CDR3 is TGTGCCAGCAGGGAGAGGACAGTACCCTACGAGCAGTACTTC.

This clone came up a few times. V usage is TRBV6-1 and J usage is TRBJ2-7, with unresolved D. Trimming cost V 3 bases and J 0 bases, with 12 bases left between them. This CDR3 comprises 15 residues. From germline, CDR1 is MNHNS and CDR2 SASEGT. The CDR3 region is CASSDRGQSSYEQYF. Here the CDR3 DNA reads TGTGCCAGCAGTGACCGAGGCCAAAGCTCCTACGAGCAGTACTTC.

This chain links TRBV10-2 with TRBJ2-5; D gene uncertain. Germline V gene lookup returns CDR1 WSHSY and CDR2 SAAADI. V lost 2 bases, J lost 5 bases, and 12 bases lay in between. The CDR3 extends over 14 amino acids. The CDR3 is CASSEVIASETQYF. The CDR3 bases are TGCGCCAGCAGTGAGGTCATAGCCTCGGAGACCCAGTACTTC.

The CDR3 protein is CASSLKEANSPLHF. In nucleotides, the CDR3 is TGTGCCAGCAGCTTAAAAGAAGCGAATTCACCCCTCCACTTT. The chain couples TRBV7-9 to TRBJ1-6; D gene ambiguous. The CDR3 totals 14 residues. CDR1 is SEHNR, CDR2 FQNEAQ, per germline (reference sequence). Trimming pared 2 bases from V and 7 bases from J, leaving 9 bases between.

V and J are TRBV4-2 and TRBJ1-3, with D perhaps matching TRBD1 (5 bases). The V gene lost 5 bases and the J gene lost 0 bases, with 14 bases spanning the gap. This CDR3 is built from 16 residues. Germline CDR1 and CDR2: LGHNA and YNFKEQ. CDR3 sequence: CASSTRQGLSGNTIYF. DNA for the CDR3: TGTGCCAGCAGCACCCGTCAGGGACTCTCTGGAAACACCATATATTTT.

The count of this clone is one. The CDR3 loop reads CAGGEETQYF. In nucleotides, the CDR3 is TGTGCCGGGGGGGAAGAGACCCAGTACTTC. The chain recombines TRBV9 with TRBJ2-5, with 7 positions matching TRBD2. Per the germline V gene, CDR1 is SGDLS and CDR2 is YYNGEE. With 10 bases clipped from V and 3 bases from J, the junction kept 0 bases outside the gene matches. The CDR3 sequence is 10 residues long.

The V call is TRBV24-1, the J call TRBJ1-2; D gene ambiguous. Trimming stripped 2 bases from V and 8 bases from J, with 14 bases between. Per the germline V gene, CDR1 is KGHDR and CDR2 is SFDVKD. The CDR3 is 14 amino acids. CDR3 region: CATSDYSRRGGYTF. CDR3 DNA: TGTGCCACCAGTGATTACAGTCGACGAGGGGGCTACACCTTC.

V gene TRBV24-1 combines with J gene TRBJ2-3; D remains unclear. Germline CDR1 KGHDR, CDR2 SFDVKD. CDR3 length: 15 amino acids. Trimming removed 0 bases from V and 0 bases from J, with 6 bases in between. The CDR3 region is CATSDLHTSTDTQYF. Written as DNA, the CDR3 is TGTGCCACCAGTGATTTGCATACTAGCACAGATACGCAGTATTTT.

A few counts support this clone. The V and J genes are TRBV9 and TRBJ1-2; TRBD1 aligns across 10 bases. Looked up from germline, CDR1 is SGDLS and CDR2 is YYNGEE. Trimming removed 4 bases from V and 8 bases from J; junction bases left unmatched: 8. The CDR3 length is 14 residues. The CDR3 coding sequence is TGTGCCAGCAGCCCGACGACAGGGGGCGTCGGCTACACCTTC. This codes for CASSPTTGGVGYTF.

This clone turned up a few times. The rearrangement links TRBV2 to TRBJ1-1, with D perhaps TRBD1 (6 bases). CDR3 length: 15 residues. Germline assignment: CDR1 SNHLY and CDR2 FYNNEI. V was cut by 3 bases and J by 3 bases, with 14 bases left in between. CDR3 sequence reads: CASSDWGPGYTEAFF. CDR3 nucleotides: TGTGCCAGCAGTGACTGGGGGCCGGGGTACACTGAAGCTTTCTTT.

V usage is TRBV7-9 and J usage is TRBJ1-1, with TRBD1 matching over 9 bases. CDR3 size: 16 residues. CDR1 SEHNR and CDR2 FQNEAQ come from the germline V gene (reference sequence). V shed 5 bases and J 1 base; nucleotides not matched to a gene: 8. The CDR3 reads CASSPTGGERNTEAFF. DNA for the CDR3: TGTGCCAGCAGCCCTACAGGGGGCGAGAGGAACACTGAAGCTTTCTTT.

The CDR3: CASSLRQVANTGELFF. CDR3 DNA: TGTGCCAGCAGCTTGAGACAGGTGGCGAACACCGGGGAGCTGTTTTTT. The genes are TRBV7-2 and TRBJ2-2, with a weak D call TRBD1 (6 bases). The CDR3 runs to 16 residues. The germline V and J ends were trimmed by 3 bases and 0 bases, with 11 bases remaining between them. Germline-derived CDR1 and CDR2 are SGHTA and FQGNSA.

The chain employs TRBV4-2 and TRBJ2-3, with 7 bases identical to TRBD2. The length of the CDR3 is 17 residues. Germline V gene sequence: CDR1 LGHNA, CDR2 YNFKEQ. J gave up 1 base and V 0 bases, and 7 bases lay outside the gene matches. The CDR3 is CASSQDRTSVGTDTQYF. In DNA, the CDR3 is TGTGCCAGCAGCCAAGATCGTACTAGCGTGGGCACAGATACGCAGTATTTT.